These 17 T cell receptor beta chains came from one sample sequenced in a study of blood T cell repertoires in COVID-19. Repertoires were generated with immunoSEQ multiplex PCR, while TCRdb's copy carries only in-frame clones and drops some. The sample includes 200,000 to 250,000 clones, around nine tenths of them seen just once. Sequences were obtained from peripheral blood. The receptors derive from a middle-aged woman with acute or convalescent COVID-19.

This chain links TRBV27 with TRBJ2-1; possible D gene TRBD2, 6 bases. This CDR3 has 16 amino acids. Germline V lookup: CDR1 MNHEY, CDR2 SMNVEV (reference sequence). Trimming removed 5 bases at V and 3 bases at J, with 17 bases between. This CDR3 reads CASSKRTISLYNEQFF. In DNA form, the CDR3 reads TGTGCCAGCAGTAAACGGACTATATCGCTCTACAATGAGCAGTTCTTC.

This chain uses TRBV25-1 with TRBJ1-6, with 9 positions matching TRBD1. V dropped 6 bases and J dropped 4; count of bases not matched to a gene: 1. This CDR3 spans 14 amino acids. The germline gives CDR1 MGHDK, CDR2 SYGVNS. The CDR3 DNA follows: TGTGCCAGCAGGGGACAGGGTTATAATTCACCCCTCCACTTT. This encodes CASRGQGYNSPLHF.

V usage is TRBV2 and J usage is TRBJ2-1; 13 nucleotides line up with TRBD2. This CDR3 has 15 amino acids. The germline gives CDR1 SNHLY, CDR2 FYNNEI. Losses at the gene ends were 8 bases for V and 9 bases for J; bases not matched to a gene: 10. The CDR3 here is CASGLAGASGGEQFF. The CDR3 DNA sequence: TGTGCCAGCGGACTAGCGGGGGCCTCGGGAGGTGAGCAGTTCTTC. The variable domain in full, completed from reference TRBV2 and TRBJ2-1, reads EPEVTQTPSHQVTQMGQEVILRCVPISNHLYFYWYRQILGQKVEFLVSFYNNEISEKSEIFDDQFSVERPDGSNFTLKIRSTKLEDSAMYFCASGLAGASGGEQFFGPGTRLTVL.

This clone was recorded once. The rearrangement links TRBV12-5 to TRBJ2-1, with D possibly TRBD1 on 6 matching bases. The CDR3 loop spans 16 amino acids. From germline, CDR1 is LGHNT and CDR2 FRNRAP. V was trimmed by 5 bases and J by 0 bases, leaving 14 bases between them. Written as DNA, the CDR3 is TGTGCTAGTGGTGGGAGACAGGAGACCTCCTACAATGAGCAGTTCTTC. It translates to CASGGRQETSYNEQFF.

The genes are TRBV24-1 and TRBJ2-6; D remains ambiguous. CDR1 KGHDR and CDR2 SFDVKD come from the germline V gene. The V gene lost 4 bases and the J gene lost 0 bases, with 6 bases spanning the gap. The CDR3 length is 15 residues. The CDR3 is CATSDLNSGANVLTF. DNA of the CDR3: TGTGCCACCAGTGACCTTAACTCTGGGGCCAACGTCCTGACTTTC.

The DNA for the CDR3 is TGTGCCAGCAGCCCGTCGGGGGGGGCCTTGGAGACCCAGTACTTC. Translated, it gives CASSPSGGALETQYF. The chain links TRBV2 to TRBJ2-5; 8 nucleotides line up with TRBD2. Germline V gives CDR1 SNHLY, CDR2 FYNNEI. This CDR3 comprises 15 residues. The V gene end was trimmed by 6 bases and the J gene end by 5 bases; junction bases not matched to a gene: 11.

This CDR3 reads CASSLRPMGTSDYDNEQFF. CDR3 nucleotide sequence: TGTGCCAGCAGCCTCAGGCCGATGGGGACTAGCGATTACGACAATGAGCAGTTCTTC. V and J are TRBV9 and TRBJ2-1, with 10 bases lining up with TRBD2. Trimming cost V 4 bases and J 5 bases; bases outside gene matches: 18. Germline CDR1 and CDR2: SGDLS and YYNGEE. CDR3 length: 19 residues. Using reference TRBV9 and TRBJ2-1 for the parts outside the CDR3, the full variable domain is DSGVTQTPKHLITATGQRVTLRCSPRSGDLSVYWYQQSLDQGLQFLIQYYNGEERAKGNILERFSAQQFPDLHSELNLSSLELGDSALYFCASSLRPMGTSDYDNEQFFGPGTRLTVL.

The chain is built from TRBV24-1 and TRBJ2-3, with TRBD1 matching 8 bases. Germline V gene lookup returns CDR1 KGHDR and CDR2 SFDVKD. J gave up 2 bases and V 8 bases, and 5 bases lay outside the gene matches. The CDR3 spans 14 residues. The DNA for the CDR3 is TGTGCCACCAAGGCCCAGGGGGCCACAGATACGCAGTATTTT. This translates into CATKAQGATDTQYF.

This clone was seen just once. CDR3 in amino acids: CASSLLTGDEQFF. DNA of the CDR3: TGTGCCAGCAGTCTATTAACCGGGGATGAGCAGTTCTTC. V is TRBV4-2 and J is TRBJ2-1, with D tentatively TRBD2 (5 bases). Trimming shortened V by 6 bases and J by 8 bases, and 14 bases separated the two germline ends. Germline V gene lookup returns CDR1 LGHNA and CDR2 YNFKEQ. The CDR3 has 13 amino acids.

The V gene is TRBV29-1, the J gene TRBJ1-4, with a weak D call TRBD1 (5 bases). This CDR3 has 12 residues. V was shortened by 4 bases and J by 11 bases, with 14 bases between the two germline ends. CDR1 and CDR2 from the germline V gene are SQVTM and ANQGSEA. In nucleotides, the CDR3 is TGCAGCGTTGGTGACGAGGGACTGAAACTGTTTTTT. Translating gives CSVGDEGLKLFF. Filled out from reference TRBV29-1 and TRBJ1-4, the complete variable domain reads SAVISQKPSRDICQRGTSLTIQCQVDSQVTMMFWYRQQPGQSLTLIATANQGSEATYESGFVIDKFPISRPNLTFSTLTVSNMSPEDSSIYLCSVGDEGLKLFFGSGTQLSVL.

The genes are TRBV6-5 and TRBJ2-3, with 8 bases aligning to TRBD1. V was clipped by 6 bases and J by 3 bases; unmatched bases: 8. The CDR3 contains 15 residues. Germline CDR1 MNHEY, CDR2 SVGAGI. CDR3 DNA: TGTGCCAGCAGCCGCGGACAGGGTCAAACAGATACGCAGTATTTT. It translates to CASSRGQGQTDTQYF.

CDR3 sequence (DNA): TGTGCCAGTAGTATAGAGAGCCGCAACAGGGATGGCTACACCTTC. This codes for CASSIESRNRDGYTF. The V and J genes are TRBV19 and TRBJ1-2, with D tentatively TRBD1 (6 bases). Per germline, CDR1 LNHDA and CDR2 SQIVND (reference sequence). V was trimmed by 0 bases and J by 6 bases, leaving 14 bases between them. The CDR3 covers 15 residues.

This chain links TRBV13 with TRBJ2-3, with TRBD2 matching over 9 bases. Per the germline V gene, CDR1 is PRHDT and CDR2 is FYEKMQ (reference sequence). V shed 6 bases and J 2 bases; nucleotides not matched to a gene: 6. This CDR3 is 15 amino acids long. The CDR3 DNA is TGTGCCAGCAGGGGAGCGGGGGGTGACACAGATACGCAGTATTTT. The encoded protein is CASRGAGGDTDTQYF.

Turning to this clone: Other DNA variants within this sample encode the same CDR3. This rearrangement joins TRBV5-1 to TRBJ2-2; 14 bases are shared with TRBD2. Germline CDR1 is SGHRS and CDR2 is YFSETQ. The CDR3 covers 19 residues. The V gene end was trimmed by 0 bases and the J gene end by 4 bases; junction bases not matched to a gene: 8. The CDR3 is CASSLARLAGGPGTGELFF. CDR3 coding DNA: TGCGCCAGCAGCTTGGCCCGACTAGCGGGGGGGCCGGGCACCGGGGAGCTGTTTTTT.

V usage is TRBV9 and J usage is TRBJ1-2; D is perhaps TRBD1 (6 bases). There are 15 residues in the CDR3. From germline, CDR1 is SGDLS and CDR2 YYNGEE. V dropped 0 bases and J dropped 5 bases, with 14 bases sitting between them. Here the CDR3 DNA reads TGTGCCAGCAGCGTAGCTCTAACAGGGCATTATGGCTACACCTTC. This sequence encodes CASSVALTGHYGYTF.

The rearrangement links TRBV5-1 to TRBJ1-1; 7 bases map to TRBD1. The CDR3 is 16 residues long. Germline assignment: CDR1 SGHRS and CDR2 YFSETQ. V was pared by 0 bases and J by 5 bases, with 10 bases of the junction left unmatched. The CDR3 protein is CASSLATGEGRTEAFF. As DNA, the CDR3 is TGCGCCAGCAGCTTGGCTACAGGGGAAGGTCGTACTGAAGCTTTCTTT.

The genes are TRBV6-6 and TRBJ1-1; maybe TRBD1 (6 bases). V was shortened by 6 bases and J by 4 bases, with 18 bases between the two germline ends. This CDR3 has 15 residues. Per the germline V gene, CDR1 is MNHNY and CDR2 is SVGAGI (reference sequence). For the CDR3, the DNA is TGTGCCAGCAGCTATACGACAGGACGGGGCACTGAAGCTTTCTTT. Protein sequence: CASSYTTGRGTEAFF.